This record covers a single T cell receptor (beta chain). Its antigen is not known. The sample originates from a study of cytomegalovirus exposure and HLA in healthy donors. Trimming shortened V by 0 bases and J by 3 bases, and 7 bases separated the two germline ends. Germline CDR1 and CDR2: MNHEY and SVGAGI. CDR3 length equals 14 residues. General study results and limits: The majority of CMV-associated TCR beta chains were reported as apparently HLA-restricted in a later analysis. For most TCR beta V segments, an earlier analysis put the productive rate at about 87% or about 30% of the time. In a later analysis, across HLA loci, associated TCR counts were highest for DRB1, lowest for HLA-C.

Primers: 60 Vbeta forward and 13 Jbeta reverse. TCRdb keeps only in-frame clones here, not all; method: immunoSEQ multiplex PCR. The sample lists over 110,000 clones; approximately 79% were seen once. The sample was PBMCs. The chain is built from TRBV6-5 and TRBJ2-3, with D perhaps matching TRBD1 (5 bases). The TCR was taken from a woman between 45 and 65 years old in good health and CMV-seropositive. CDR3 residues: CASSYSSGTDTQYF. The DNA of the CDR3 is TGTGCCAGCAGTTACTCTTCAGGGACAGATACGCAGTATTTT.